This T cell receptor (beta chain) was captured in a study of blood T cell repertoires in COVID-19. Study overall: Nucleic acid was either cDNA or gDNA, and it came from T cells, B-cell-depleted T cells, or PBMCs.

Germline CDR1 PRHDT, CDR2 FYEKMQ (reference sequence). The ends lost 8 bases at V and 3 bases at J; junction bases unmatched: 0. The CDR3 totals 12 residues. In the original workflow: Amplification with reference gene primers provided the estimates of nucleated cell counts. Profiling relied on immunoSEQ multiplex PCR, and the TCRdb table lists in-frame clones only, not all of them. V, J and clone size derive from that table, while D and trimming were established from the DNA sequence. Here the sample spans just over 200,000 clones, about three quarters being singletons. This clonotype was obtained from a woman in her sixties or seventies with acute or convalescent COVID-19. This rearrangement joins TRBV13 to TRBJ2-7; 11 bases are a match to TRBD2. Sequencing was performed on peripheral blood. The CDR3 reads CASGTSGYEQYF. In DNA, the CDR3 is TGTGCCAGCGGGACTAGCGGCTACGAGCAGTACTTC. Combining the CDR3 with reference TRBV13 and TRBJ2-7 gives the whole variable domain AAGVIQSPRHLIKEKRETATLKCYPIPRHDTVYWYQQGPGQDPQFLISFYEKMQSDKGSIPDRFSAQQFSDYHSELNMSSLELGDSALYFCASGTSGYEQYFGPGTRLTVT.